This T cell receptor (beta chain) was identified in a study of T-cell memory formation after mild COVID-19. This clonotype was counted between two and nine times. Its target is not known. CDR1 and CDR2 (germline): SGDLS, YYNGEE. The CDR3 covers 15 residues. V was shortened by 1 base and J by 8 bases, with 18 bases between the two germline ends. TCRdb analysed the 5' RACE reads with MiXCR anew, one entry per CDR3 protein. There are under 600,000 distinct CDR3 sequences in the sample; about 20% occur only once, and about 8.7% lies in the top ten. Study-level points and caveats: Confirmation of SARS-CoV-2 specificity was lacking for second-wave clones peaking day 37. Those CD4+ clones that contracted were mainly in CM and EM (CD8+ ones in EMRA).

The chain links TRBV9 to TRBJ1-1; D is unclear. Sample: PBMCs or a T cell subset sorted from them (not recorded which). The source of this sequence is an adult woman who had mild COVID-19 (a few samples of this study predate the infection). Cell type and time point are not known. The DNA for the CDR3 is TGTGCCAGCAGCGTAACCCCGACGGGGAACCGAGAAGCTTTCTTT. It is translated as CASSVTPTGNREAFF.